In this sample, the clone carrying this TCR beta chain turned up once. Its matching antigen is unknown. This record belongs to a study of cytomegalovirus exposure and HLA in healthy donors. Study-level points and caveats: Accurate HLA-A and HLA-B prediction from TCR beta sequences was reported for most subjects. CMV serostatus alone was available as immune exposure information.

The PCR contained 60 Vbeta and 13 Jbeta primers. Libraries were prepared by immunoSEQ multiplex PCR; TCRdb keeps only in-frame clonotypes and omits some of them. The sample has 100,000 or so clones, approximately 84% seen once. The CDR3 runs 14 residues. CDR1 and CDR2 from the germline V gene are MNHNS and SASEGT. The V and J ends lost 8 bases and 7 bases, in that order; junction bases with no gene match: 9. This TCR came from a male donor in good health and CMV-seronegative. The chain has TRBV6-1 and TRBJ2-1; 9 positions agree with TRBD2. What was sequenced was PBMCs. CDR3 bases: TGTGCCAGCTGGGGGGGACTAGCTAGTAATGAGCAGTTCTTC. Translation gives CASWGGLASNEQFF.